This T cell receptor beta chain was sequenced during a study of cytotoxic CD8 clonotypes in ibrutinib-treated CLL. Findings and limits, study-wide: A rise in clonality was seen at ibrutinib response, and a fall back toward baseline was seen at progression.

The data were produced by immunoSEQ multiplex PCR, yet TCRdb's version contains in-frame clones alone and is incomplete. The repertoire holds 15,000 to 20,000 clones, with about two thirds as singletons. Per the germline V gene, CDR1 is KGHSH and CDR2 is LQKENI. CDR3 length: 16 residues. Trimming removed 1 base from V and 1 base from J; junction bases left unmatched: 5. As for this clone: Its target is unknown.

The TCR comes from a human donor with chronic lymphocytic leukemia. Here the sequenced sample was PBMCs, taken before ibrutinib treatment. The chain carries TRBV18 and TRBJ2-3; TRBD2 aligns across 7 bases. The CDR3: CASSPLTGGGTDTQYF. The CDR3 region has the DNA TGTGCCAGCTCACCACTTACGGGGGGAGGCACAGATACGCAGTATTTT.